This TCR beta chain was sequenced in a study of T cell responses to AZD1222 COVID-19 vaccine. Study observations and caveats: Once two AZD1222 doses were given, Spike-specific TCR breadth and depth went up. Without day 14 samples, only post-peak T cell repertoires were studied.

As to this clone: Its cognate antigen is unknown.

Generated by immunoSEQ multiplex PCR, the TCRdb table keeps only in-frame clones and is missing some. The data show 90,000 or so clones, approximately 89% seen once. Germline CDR1 and CDR2: GTSNPN and SVGIG (reference sequence). The CDR3 is 13 amino acids. Trimming cost V 0 bases and J 2 bases, with 5 bases left between them. This chain uses TRBV30 with TRBJ1-5; tentatively, D is TRBD1 (5 bases). Specimen: peripheral blood, collected 28 days after the second AZD1222 dose. The clonotype was recovered from an adult who received the AZD1222 COVID-19 vaccine. The CDR3 region is CAWSVQGNQPQHF. CDR3 nucleotides: TGTGCCTGGAGTGTACAGGGCAATCAGCCCCAGCATTTT.